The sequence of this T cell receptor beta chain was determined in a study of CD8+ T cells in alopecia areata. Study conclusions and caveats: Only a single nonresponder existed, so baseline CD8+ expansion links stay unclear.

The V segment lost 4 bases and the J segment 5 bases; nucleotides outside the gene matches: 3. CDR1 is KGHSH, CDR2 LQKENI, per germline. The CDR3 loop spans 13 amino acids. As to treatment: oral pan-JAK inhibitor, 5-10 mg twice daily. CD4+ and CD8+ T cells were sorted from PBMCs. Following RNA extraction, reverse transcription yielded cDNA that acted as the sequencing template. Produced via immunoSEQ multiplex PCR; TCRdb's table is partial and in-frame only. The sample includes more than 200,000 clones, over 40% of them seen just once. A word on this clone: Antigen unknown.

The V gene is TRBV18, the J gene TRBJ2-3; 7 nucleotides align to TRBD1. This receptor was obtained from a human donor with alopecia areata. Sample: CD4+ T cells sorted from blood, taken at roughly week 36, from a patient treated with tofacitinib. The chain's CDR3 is CASSLRDRDTQYF. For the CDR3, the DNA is TGTGCCAGCTCACTTCGGGACAGAGATACGCAGTATTTT. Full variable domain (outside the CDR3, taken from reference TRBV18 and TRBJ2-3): NAGVMQNPRHLVRRRGQEARLRCSPMKGHSHVYWYRQLPEEGLKFMVYLQKENIIDESGMPKERFSAEFPKEGPSILRIQQVVRGDSAAYFCASSLRDRDTQYFGPGTRLTVL.